This record covers a single T cell receptor (beta chain). Repertoires were generated with immunoSEQ multiplex PCR, while TCRdb's copy carries only in-frame clones and drops some. The sample holds over 8,000 clones, over 80% seen once. This sample was taken from a study of T cell changes during pregnancy in multiple sclerosis. The CDR3 runs 16 residues. V lost 5 bases, J lost 6 bases, and 10 bases stayed unmatched. CDR1 is SGHTA and CDR2 is FQGTGA in the germline V gene. The chain joins TRBV7-3 to TRBJ2-2; 9 nucleotides agree with TRBD1. The TCR was taken from a female donor in good health, enrolled as a control in a pregnancy study. Sample: CD8+ T cells from peripheral blood mononuclear cells, taken in the first trimester of pregnancy. Written as DNA, the CDR3 is TGTGCCAGCAGCAAACCGGGACAGGGTATTGCCGGGGAGCTGTTTTTT. Residues: CASSKPGQGIAGELFF.